The 29 T cell receptor beta chains reported below all come from one sample, sequenced in a study of OX40 agonist ivuxolimab in advanced cancers. Generated by immunoSEQ multiplex PCR, the TCRdb table keeps only in-frame clones and is missing some. The data show tens of thousands of clones, 89% seen once. The material sequenced was CD4+ or CD8+ T cells sorted from blood, taken in a trial of the OX40 agonist ivuxolimab. The receptors originated from an adult with an advanced solid tumor such as melanoma, head and neck, liver or kidney cancer.

The gene calls are TRBV9 and TRBJ1-6; TRBD1 matches at 7 bases. The junction had 3 bases not matched to a gene; V was cut back by 5 bases and J by 7 bases. This CDR3 contains 13 residues. Germline lookup yields CDR1 SGDLS and CDR2 YYNGEE. The CDR3 DNA reads TGTGCCAGCAGTGCAGGGGGAAATTCACCCCTCCACTTT. Translated: CASSAGGNSPLHF.

This clone was found a few times. This rearrangement joins TRBV29-1 to TRBJ1-2; TRBD1 might be the D (5 bases). V gave up 3 bases and J gave up 6 bases, with 20 bases separating them. There are 15 residues in the CDR3. The germline V gene encodes CDR1 SQVTM and CDR2 ANQGSEA. CDR3 amino acids: CSVEQGSNAPNGYTF. CDR3 sequence (DNA): TGCAGCGTTGAGCAGGGTAGCAATGCTCCTAATGGCTACACCTTC.

V is TRBV19 and J is TRBJ2-1; D might be TRBD1 (6 bases). CDR1 and CDR2 from the germline V gene are LNHDA and SQIVND (reference sequence). The CDR3 length is 12 residues. V shed 5 bases and J shed 11 bases, with 13 bases lying between them. The CDR3 reads CASSQGWNQQFF. In DNA form, the CDR3 reads TGTGCCAGTAGTCAGGGGTGGAATCAGCAGTTCTTC.

The CDR3 coding sequence is TGTGCCTGGAGTAAAAGAGGGGGGGTGCAGTTCTTC. This encodes CAWSKRGGVQFF. The chain couples TRBV30 to TRBJ2-1, with D perhaps matching TRBD2 (7 bases). This CDR3 is built from 12 residues. Germline CDR1 and CDR2: GTSNPN and SVGIG (reference sequence). Deletions cut 2 bases from V and 12 bases from J, with 14 bases between.

This sequence joins TRBV18 and TRBJ1-2; 11 bases are a match to TRBD1. J lost 8 bases, V lost 6 bases, and 5 bases had no gene match. The CDR3 spans 13 residues. Germline V gene lookup returns CDR1 KGHSH and CDR2 LQKENI. This chain's CDR3 is CASSGQGAKGYTF. In nucleotides, the CDR3 is TGTGCCAGCTCCGGACAGGGGGCGAAAGGCTACACCTTC.

This clone was counted between two and nine times. The chain has TRBV7-2 and TRBJ1-2; possibly TRBD1 for D (5 bases). The CDR3 extends over 12 amino acids. Germline V gene lookup returns CDR1 SGHTA and CDR2 FQGNSA. The germline V and J ends were trimmed by 5 bases and 8 bases, with 12 bases remaining between them. CDR3 region: CASSNGQGGYTF. In DNA, the CDR3 is TGTGCCAGCAGCAACGGACAAGGAGGCTACACCTTC.

The chain joins TRBV7-9 to TRBJ2-7, with D perhaps given as TRBD1 or TRBD2 (5 bases each). Per the germline V gene, CDR1 is SEHNR and CDR2 is FQNEAQ (reference sequence). Trimming pared 6 bases from V and 9 bases from J, leaving 21 bases between. The CDR3 is 14 amino acids. CDR3 bases: TGTGCCAGCAGTTCGGGACGGACTCTTGAGTGGCAGTACTTC. Protein product: CASSSGRTLEWQYF. Full variable domain (missing parts from reference TRBV7-9 and TRBJ2-7): DTGVSQNPRHKITKRGQNVTFRCDPISEHNRLYWYRQTLGQGPEFLTYFQNEAQLEKSRLLSDRFSAERPKGSFSTLEIQRTEQGDSAMYLCASSSGRTLEWQYFGPGTRLTVT.

In DNA form, the CDR3 reads TGTGCCAGCAGGACAGGGAGCTCCTACGAGCAGTACTTC. Amino acids: CASRTGSSYEQYF. V usage is TRBV6-5 and J usage is TRBJ2-7, with 7 bases lining up with TRBD1. After removal of 6 bases from V and 0 bases from J, the junction contained 2 bases not matched to a gene. The CDR3 runs to 13 residues. Germline V lookup: CDR1 MNHEY, CDR2 SVGAGI.

This clone has only a few counts. The chain employs TRBV2 and TRBJ2-7; D unclear. Trimming left V 7 bases short and J 4 bases short, with 11 bases between. Germline V lookup: CDR1 SNHLY, CDR2 FYNNEI. The CDR3 is made up of 12 amino acids. The CDR3 nucleotides are TGTGCCAGCAAAGGAGATATTTACGAGCAGTACTTC. The encoded protein is CASKGDIYEQYF.

The rearrangement links TRBV5-4 to TRBJ2-2, with a tentative D call TRBD1 (5 bases). This CDR3 has 14 residues. Trimming cost V 2 bases and J 5 bases, with 10 bases left between them. Germline V gene lookup returns CDR1 SGHNT and CDR2 YYREEE (reference sequence). The CDR3 DNA reads as TGTGCCAGCAGCTTAGGGGCCCGGACCGGGGAGCTGTTTTTT. It is translated as CASSLGARTGELFF.

V is TRBV10-3 and J is TRBJ1-3; 8 bases line up with TRBD1. The CDR3 has 17 amino acids. J lost 4 bases, V lost 0 bases, and 8 bases had no gene match. The V gene's germline CDR1 is ENHRY and CDR2 SYGVKD. CDR3 in DNA: TGTGCCATCAGTGAGTCGATGGACAGGGTGCGAGGAAACACCATATATTTT. It translates to CAISESMDRVRGNTIYF.

This chain connects TRBV19 to TRBJ1-2; a weak D match, TRBD1 (6 bases). The germline CDR1 and CDR2 sequences are LNHDA and SQIVND (reference sequence). V lost 4 bases and J lost 7, with 19 bases in between. The CDR3 covers 15 residues. CDR3 nucleotides: TGTGCCAGTAGTACGCTCGACAGGACTGGGGGTGGCTACACCTTC. Encoded protein: CASSTLDRTGGGYTF.

V gene TRBV9 combines with J gene TRBJ2-7, with TRBD1 matching 7 bases. Germline values: CDR1 SGDLS, CDR2 YYNGEE. Trimming removed 0 bases from V and 2 bases from J; junction bases left unmatched: 11. The CDR3 extends over 17 amino acids. Here the CDR3 reads CASSVGQGTAYTYEQYF. The DNA of the CDR3 is TGTGCCAGCAGCGTAGGTCAGGGGACAGCATATACCTACGAGCAGTACTTC.

The rearrangement joins TRBV2 to TRBJ2-1; D perhaps matches TRBD2 (6 bases). CDR1 is SNHLY and CDR2 is FYNNEI in the germline V gene. Trimming took 0 bases from V and 3 from J, leaving 9 bases between them. The CDR3 is 15 amino acids. The CDR3: CASSEARGHYNEQFF. In DNA, the CDR3 is TGTGCCAGCAGTGAAGCGCGGGGTCACTACAATGAGCAGTTCTTC.

The rearrangement uses TRBV18 and TRBJ2-3, with 8 bases fitting TRBD2. Per germline, CDR1 KGHSH and CDR2 LQKENI. This CDR3 has 15 amino acids. Germline trimming cut 3 bases from V and 4 bases from J; bases unmatched to any gene: 6. The CDR3 sequence is CASSPDGGASDTQYF. CDR3 nucleotides: TGTGCCAGCTCACCGGACGGGGGGGCTTCAGATACGCAGTATTTT.

The rearrangement links TRBV4-2 to TRBJ1-2; tentatively, D is TRBD1 (6 bases). The CDR3 runs 16 residues. The ends were cut back, 0 bases at V and 0 bases at J, with 11 bases in the middle. Germline CDR1 LGHNA, CDR2 YNFKEQ. The CDR3 DNA reads as TGTGCCAGCAGCCAAGAATCGGGGGCGCCTAACTATGGCTACACCTTC. Its translation: CASSQESGAPNYGYTF.

The CDR3, as DNA: TGTGCCAGCAGCTTATTTAGGGAGACCCAGTACTTC. This gives the protein CASSLFRETQYF. V usage is TRBV7-8 and J usage is TRBJ2-5, with unresolved D. In germline, CDR1 is SGHVS, CDR2 FQNEAQ. This CDR3 spans 12 amino acids. V lost 2 bases, J lost 5 bases, and 6 bases lay in between.

The V and J genes are TRBV5-1 and TRBJ1-3; D possibly corresponds to TRBD1 (5 bases). The length of the CDR3 is 13 residues. CDR1 is SGHRS, CDR2 YFSETQ, per germline. Trimming shortened V by 5 bases and J by 0 bases, and 6 bases separated the two germline ends. The CDR3 DNA reads TGCGCCAGCAGACAGGTCTCTGGAAACACCATATATTTT. It specifies CASRQVSGNTIYF.

CDR3 DNA sequence: TGTGCCAGCAGTTACGGGACGAACTATGGCTACACCTTC. It specifies CASSYGTNYGYTF. The V and J genes are TRBV6-6 and TRBJ1-2; D possibly corresponds to TRBD1 (5 bases). The CDR3 covers 13 residues. Trimming took off 2 bases at V and 2 bases at J, with 6 bases between the two ends. Germline CDR1 MNHNY, CDR2 SVGAGI (reference sequence).

The chain has TRBV6-1 and TRBJ2-1, with 7 bases aligning to TRBD1. Germline V lookup: CDR1 MNHNS, CDR2 SASEGT. This CDR3 is built from 17 residues. V gave up 2 bases and J gave up 1 base; unmatched junction bases: 8. This chain's CDR3 is CASSERLQGLSYNEQFF. CDR3 DNA sequence: TGTGCCAGCAGTGAAAGACTACAGGGGTTGTCCTACAATGAGCAGTTCTTC.

The chain is built from TRBV7-9 and TRBJ1-4; 7 bases line up with TRBD1. The CDR3 is made up of 15 amino acids. Germline values: CDR1 SEHNR, CDR2 FQNEAQ (reference sequence). V lost 3 bases and J lost 8; bases outside the gene matches: 9. The CDR3 bases are TGTGCCAGCAGCTTGGACGGGACAGCCCGCGAAAAACTGTTTTTT. Its protein is CASSLDGTAREKLFF.

The chain uses TRBV5-1 and TRBJ1-4; tentatively, D is TRBD1 (5 bases). Trimming removed 4 bases from V and 3 bases from J, with 10 bases in between. The CDR3 contains 14 residues. The germline V gene encodes CDR1 SGHRS and CDR2 YFSETQ. This CDR3 is CASSRGAANEKLFF. For the CDR3, the DNA is TGCGCCAGCAGCCGCGGGGCGGCTAATGAAAAACTGTTTTTT.

This chain joins TRBV6-4 and TRBJ2-1; tentatively, D is TRBD1 or TRBD2 (6 bases each). CDR1 and CDR2 (germline): MRHNA, SNTAGT. Deletions cut 2 bases from V and 9 bases from J, with 11 bases between. This CDR3 has 13 amino acids. CDR3 DNA: TGTGCCAGCAGTGACAGGGGGGATAGTGAGCAGTTCTTC. It translates to CASSDRGDSEQFF.

This chain links TRBV6-1 with TRBJ2-5, with 10 bases aligning to TRBD2. Germline lookup yields CDR1 MNHNS and CDR2 SASEGT. CDR3 length: 16 amino acids. V shed 2 bases, J shed 2 bases, and the junction held 5 bases outside the gene matches. Here the CDR3 DNA reads TGTGCCAGCAGTGAATCACTAGCGGGGTGGCAAGAGACCCAGTACTTC. Its translation is CASSESLAGWQETQYF.

This clone showed up just once. The V gene is TRBV15, the J gene TRBJ2-7, with D unclear. The V and J ends lost 0 bases and 2 bases respectively, with 5 bases between them. The length of the CDR3 is 13 residues. Germline values: CDR1 LNHNV, CDR2 YYDKDF (reference sequence). The CDR3 sequence: CATSREGTYEQYF. CDR3 sequence (DNA): TGTGCCACCAGCAGAGAAGGGACCTACGAGCAGTACTTC.

The chain recombines TRBV6-1 with TRBJ1-1; TRBD1 might be the D (5 bases). Germline values: CDR1 MNHNS, CDR2 SASEGT. With 7 bases removed from V and 1 base from J, the gap between germline ends came to 16 bases. This CDR3 region has 15 residues. CDR3: CASNREPGRNTEAFF. Here the CDR3 DNA reads TGTGCCAGCAACAGAGAGCCGGGACGGAACACTGAAGCTTTCTTT.

J is TRBJ2-1 and V is TRBV7-9; D remains ambiguous. The CDR3 runs to 13 residues. Germline assignment: CDR1 SEHNR and CDR2 FQNEAQ (reference sequence). V was shortened by 1 base and J by 7 bases, with 8 bases between the two germline ends. As DNA, the CDR3 is TGTGCCAGCAGCTTAGGCAGCGCTAATGAGCAGTTCTTC. Translation gives CASSLGSANEQFF.

The chain employs TRBV6-5 and TRBJ1-4; no definite D call. Germline V gene data show CDR1 as MNHEY and CDR2 as SVGAGI. This CDR3 is built from 13 residues. V was clipped by 6 bases and J by 8 bases, with 13 bases between them. CDR3: CASSSRLGEKLFF. The CDR3 DNA reads as TGTGCCAGCAGCTCCCGGTTAGGAGAAAAACTGTTTTTT.

The chain employs TRBV7-2 and TRBJ1-6; 9 bases agree with TRBD1. The V and J ends lost 0 bases and 8 bases, in that order; junction bases with no gene match: 2. The CDR3 covers 15 residues. Germline assignment: CDR1 SGHTA and CDR2 FQGNSA. The CDR3 DNA is TGTGCCAGCAGCTTAGCGGGACAGGGTGATTCACCCCTCCACTTT. It translates to CASSLAGQGDSPLHF. Complete variable domain (other parts from reference TRBV7-2 and TRBJ1-6): GAGVSQSPSNKVTEKGKDVELRCDPISGHTALYWYRQSLGQGLEFLIYFQGNSAPDKSGLPSDRFSAERTGGSVSTLTIQRTQQEDSAVYLCASSLAGQGDSPLHFGNGTRLTVT.